A selection of T cell receptor beta chains follows, all from one sample in a study of blood T cell repertoires in COVID-19. Clones were read by immunoSEQ multiplex PCR, and TCRdb kept only the in-frame ones, dropping some. The sample records about 150,000 clones, around 89% being singletons. Sequenced: peripheral blood. Source of these receptors: a woman aged 35 to 49 with acute or convalescent COVID-19. CDR3s include the opening cysteine and the closing phenylalanine or tryptophan. The order of the fields is V gene, clone size, J gene, D gene, CDR3 length, CDR3 DNA, CDR3 protein. A D gene is named only where the DNA matches it firmly. Some rows mark clone size as missing; the rest say once, few, many or name a class of expanded clone.

V: TRBV7-3; size: -; J: TRBJ2-1; D: TRBD2; length: 14; DNA: TGTGCCAGCTCCCAGCGGGGGGAATTTTATGAGCAGTTCTTC; CDR3: CASSQRGEFYEQFF
V: TRBV29-1; size: -; J: TRBJ2-7; D: TRBD1; length: 13; DNA: TGCAGCGTTGAAGGGTTAGGGGGCAGGGGGCAGTACTTC; CDR3: CSVEGLGGRGQYF
V: TRBV12-5; size: -; J: TRBJ2-5; D: -; length: 15; DNA: TGTGCTAGTGCTCCGCCGGGGGGCAGGGAAGAGACCCAGTACTTC; CDR3: CASAPPGGREETQYF
V: TRBV6-1; size: -; J: TRBJ1-1; D: TRBD1; length: 17; DNA: TGTGCCAGCAGTGAATGGGACAGGGGCTATTTAGACACTGAAGCTTTCTTT; CDR3: CASSEWDRGYLDTEAFF
V: TRBV15; size: -; J: TRBJ2-6; D: -; length: 19; DNA: TGTGCCACCAGCCCCATCGATATGAGGGGGAGGGTGGGGGCCAACGTCCTGACTTTC; CDR3: CATSPIDMRGRVGANVLTF
V: TRBV6-5; size: -; J: TRBJ2-1; D: -; length: 14; DNA: TGTGCCAGCAGTAGAAGGGACAAATACAATGAGCAGTTCTTC; CDR3: CASSRRDKYNEQFF
V: TRBV3-1/TRBV3-2; size: -; J: TRBJ2-5; D: -; length: 14; DNA: TGTGCCAGCAGCCTTGCAGTACAACAAGAGACCCAGTACTTC; CDR3: CASSLAVQQETQYF
V: TRBV7-3; size: -; J: TRBJ2-7; D: TRBD1; length: 15; DNA: TGTGCCAGCAGCTTAACGCCGGGACAGGTCAACGAGCAGTACTTC; CDR3: CASSLTPGQVNEQYF
V: TRBV7-3; size: -; J: TRBJ2-3; D: TRBD2; length: 12; DNA: TGTGCCAGCAGCTTAAGCGGGGGTACGCAGTATTTT; CDR3: CASSLSGGTQYF
V: TRBV19; size: -; J: TRBJ2-5; D: -; length: 16; DNA: TGTGCCAGTAGTACCCGGACGACAGGTTTGGGGGAGACCCAGTACTTC; CDR3: CASSTRTTGLGETQYF
V: TRBV27; size: -; J: TRBJ2-1; D: TRBD2; length: 15; DNA: TGTGCCAGCAGTTTCGGCCTAGCGGGAGAGTCTGAGCAGTTCTTC; CDR3: CASSFGLAGESEQFF
V: TRBV14; size: -; J: TRBJ2-2; D: -; length: 15; DNA: TGTGCCAGCAGCCAAGATCTGGGAGTGATCGGGGAGCTGTTTTTT; CDR3: CASSQDLGVIGELFF
V: TRBV12-5; size: -; J: TRBJ2-1; D: TRBD1; length: 18; DNA: TGTGCTAGTGGTTTTTCTGTTGACCGTCGGGACAGGGAGAATGAGCAGTTCTTC; CDR3: CASGFSVDRRDRENEQFF
V: TRBV30; size: -; J: TRBJ1-5; D: TRBD1; length: 13; DNA: TGTGCCTGGAGCGGGACAGGGAATCAGCCCCAGCATTTT; CDR3: CAWSGTGNQPQHF
V: TRBV2; size: -; J: TRBJ2-6; D: -; length: 18; DNA: TGTGCCAGCAGTGAAGTACGACAGGTCCAATCTGGGGCCAACGTCCTGACTTTC; CDR3: CASSEVRQVQSGANVLTF
V: TRBV5-4; size: -; J: TRBJ1-4; D: -; length: 16; DNA: TGTGCCAGCCACCGTTCCCCTACAGTCGCTAATGAAAAACTGTTTTTT; CDR3: CASHRSPTVANEKLFF
V: TRBV11-3; size: -; J: TRBJ2-1; D: TRBD2; length: 16; DNA: TGTGCCAGCAGCTTAATAGCGGGAGGAGCCTACAATGAGCAGTTCTTC; CDR3: CASSLIAGGAYNEQFF
V: TRBV27; size: -; J: TRBJ2-5; D: -; length: 17; DNA: TGTGCCAGCAGCCCCCGCTGGGGGGTGGCGGGGCAAGAGACCCAGTACTTC; CDR3: CASSPRWGVAGQETQYF
V: TRBV3-1/TRBV3-2; size: -; J: TRBJ2-2; D: TRBD1; length: 15; DNA: TGTGCCAGCACCCCCGAGACAGGGGGCACCGGGGAGCTGTTTTTT; CDR3: CASTPETGGTGELFF
V: TRBV19; size: -; J: TRBJ1-5; D: -; length: 15; DNA: TGTGCCAGTAGTGTTACAGGGTATAGCAATCAGCCCCAGCATTTT; CDR3: CASSVTGYSNQPQHF
V: TRBV15; size: -; J: TRBJ1-5; D: TRBD1; length: 17; DNA: TGTGCCACCAGCACGCCACAGAGGGACAGGGTGGATCAGCCCCAGCATTTT; CDR3: CATSTPQRDRVDQPQHF
V: TRBV7-9; size: once; J: TRBJ1-1; D: -; length: 13; DNA: TGTGCCAGCAGCTCGTACACAAACACTGAAGCTTTCTTT; CDR3: CASSSYTNTEAFF
V: TRBV7-2; size: -; J: TRBJ2-1; D: TRBD2; length: 15; DNA: TGTGCCAGCAGCCCACGGAGCGGGGGGTACAATGAGCAGTTCTTC; CDR3: CASSPRSGGYNEQFF
V: TRBV5-1; size: -; J: TRBJ2-7; D: -; length: 14; DNA: TGCGCCAGCAGCCCGAACGACAGCCCTTACGAGCAGTACTTC; CDR3: CASSPNDSPYEQYF
V: TRBV9; size: once; J: TRBJ2-3; D: TRBD2; length: 19; DNA: TGTGCCAGCAGCGCGCGTCCCGGGACTAGCGGGGGGGCCACAGATACGCAGTATTTT; CDR3: CASSARPGTSGGATDTQYF
V: TRBV6-5; size: -; J: TRBJ2-1; D: TRBD2; length: 15; DNA: TGTGCCAGCAGTTACCCGGGACTAGCGGGAAATGAGCAGTTCTTC; CDR3: CASSYPGLAGNEQFF
V: TRBV7-2; size: -; J: TRBJ1-6; D: TRBD1; length: 13; DNA: TGTGCCAGCAGTCTTGGACAGGGGACACCCCTCCACTTT; CDR3: CASSLGQGTPLHF
V: TRBV5-4; size: -; J: TRBJ2-3; D: TRBD2; length: 16; DNA: TGTGCCAGCAGCCAACCGACTAGCGGGAGCACAGATACGCAGTATTTT; CDR3: CASSQPTSGSTDTQYF
V: TRBV9; size: once; J: TRBJ2-1; D: TRBD2; length: 17; DNA: TGTGCCAGCAGCACAAGAAAAGCGGGAGGGCTTTACAATGAGCAGTTCTTC; CDR3: CASSTRKAGGLYNEQFF
V: TRBV11-1; size: -; J: TRBJ1-5; D: TRBD1; length: 16; DNA: TGTGCCAGCAGCTCACCAGAGACAGGGGTTATTCAGCCCCAGCATTTT; CDR3: CASSSPETGVIQPQHF
V: TRBV4-1; size: -; J: TRBJ2-4; D: -; length: 16; DNA: TGCGCCAGCAGCCAAGAGTTAGCGGTAGCCAAAAACATTCAGTACTTC; CDR3: CASSQELAVAKNIQYF
V: TRBV5-4; size: -; J: TRBJ2-1; D: -; length: 16; DNA: TGTGCCAGCAGTTATGGACAGTCCCTAGCCTACAATGAGCAGTTCTTC; CDR3: CASSYGQSLAYNEQFF